The present T cell receptor (beta chain) was sequenced within a study of blood T cell repertoires in COVID-19. V lost 6 bases, J lost 0 bases, and 14 bases lay in between. Germline V gene lookup returns CDR1 KGHSH and CDR2 LQKENI. This CDR3 has 16 amino acids. Clones were read by immunoSEQ multiplex PCR, and TCRdb kept only the in-frame ones, dropping some. The sample lists 70,000 to 95,000 clones; 70% to 90% were seen once. V and J are TRBV18 and TRBJ2-2; no firm D call. This TCR derives from a woman between 65 and 79 years old with active or convalescent COVID-19. Sequencing used peripheral blood. CDR3 residues: CASSPLGSANTGELFF. DNA of the CDR3: TGTGCCAGCTCCCCCCTAGGCTCCGCGAACACCGGGGAGCTGTTTTTT.